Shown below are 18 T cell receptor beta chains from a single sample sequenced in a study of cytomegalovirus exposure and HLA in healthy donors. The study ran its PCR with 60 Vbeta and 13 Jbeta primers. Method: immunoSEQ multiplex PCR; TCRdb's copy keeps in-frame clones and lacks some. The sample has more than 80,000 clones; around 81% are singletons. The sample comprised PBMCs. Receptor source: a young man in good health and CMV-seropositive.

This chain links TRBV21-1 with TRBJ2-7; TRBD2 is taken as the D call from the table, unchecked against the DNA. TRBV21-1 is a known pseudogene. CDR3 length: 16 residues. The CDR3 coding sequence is TGTGCCAGCCCTGAAGCCGGGGGCGGGAGCTCCTACGAGCAGTACTTC. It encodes CASPEAGGGSSYEQYF.

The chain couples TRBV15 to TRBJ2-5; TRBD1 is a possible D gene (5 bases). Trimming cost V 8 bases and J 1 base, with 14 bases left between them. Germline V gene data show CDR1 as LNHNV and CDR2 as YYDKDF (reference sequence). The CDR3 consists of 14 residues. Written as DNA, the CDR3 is TGTGCCACCTTGGCAGGGCGGCTCCAAGAGACCCAGTACTTC. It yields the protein CATLAGRLQETQYF.

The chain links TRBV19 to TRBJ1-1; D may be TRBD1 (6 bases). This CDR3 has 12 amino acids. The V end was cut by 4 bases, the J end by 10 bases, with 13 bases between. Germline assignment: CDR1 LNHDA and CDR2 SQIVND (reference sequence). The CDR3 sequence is CASSTTGRVAFF. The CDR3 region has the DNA TGTGCCAGTAGTACCACAGGGCGGGTAGCTTTCTTT.

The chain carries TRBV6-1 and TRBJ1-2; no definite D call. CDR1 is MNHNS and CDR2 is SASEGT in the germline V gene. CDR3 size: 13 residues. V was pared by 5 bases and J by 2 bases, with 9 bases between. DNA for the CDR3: TGTGCCAGCAGTAGGACGGGGAACTATGGCTACACCTTC. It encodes CASSRTGNYGYTF.

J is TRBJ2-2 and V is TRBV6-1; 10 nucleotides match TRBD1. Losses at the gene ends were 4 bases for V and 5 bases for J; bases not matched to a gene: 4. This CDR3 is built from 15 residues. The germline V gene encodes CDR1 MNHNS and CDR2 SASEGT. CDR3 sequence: CASSGQGARTGELFF. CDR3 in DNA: TGTGCCAGCAGTGGACAGGGGGCGCGGACCGGGGAGCTGTTTTTT.

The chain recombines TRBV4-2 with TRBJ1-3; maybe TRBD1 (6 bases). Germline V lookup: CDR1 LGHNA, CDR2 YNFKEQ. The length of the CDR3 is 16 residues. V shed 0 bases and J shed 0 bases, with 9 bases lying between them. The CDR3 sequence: CASSQETGSSGNTIYF. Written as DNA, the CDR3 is TGTGCCAGCAGCCAAGAAACAGGGAGCTCTGGAAACACCATATATTTT.

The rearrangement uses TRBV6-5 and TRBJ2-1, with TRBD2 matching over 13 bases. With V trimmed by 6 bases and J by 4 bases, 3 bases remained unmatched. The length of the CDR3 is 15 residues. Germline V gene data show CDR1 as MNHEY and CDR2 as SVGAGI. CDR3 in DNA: TGTGCCAGCAGCTCGGGACTAGCGGGGTACAATGAGCAGTTCTTC. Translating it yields CASSSGLAGYNEQFF.

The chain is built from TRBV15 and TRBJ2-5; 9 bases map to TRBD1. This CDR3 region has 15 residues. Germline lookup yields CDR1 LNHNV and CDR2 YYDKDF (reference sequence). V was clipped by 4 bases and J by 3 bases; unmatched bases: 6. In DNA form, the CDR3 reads TGTGCCACCAGCAAAGGGACAGGGAACAAAGAGACCCAGTACTTC. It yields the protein CATSKGTGNKETQYF.

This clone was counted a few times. The CDR3 loop is CATSRDVRYGYTF. The CDR3 region has the DNA TGTGCCACCAGCAGAGATGTCAGATATGGCTACACCTTC. The chain employs TRBV15 and TRBJ1-2; D is uncertain. Germline V gene sequence: CDR1 LNHNV, CDR2 YYDKDF (reference sequence). The V and J ends lost 0 bases and 5 bases respectively, with 7 bases between them. There are 13 residues in the CDR3.

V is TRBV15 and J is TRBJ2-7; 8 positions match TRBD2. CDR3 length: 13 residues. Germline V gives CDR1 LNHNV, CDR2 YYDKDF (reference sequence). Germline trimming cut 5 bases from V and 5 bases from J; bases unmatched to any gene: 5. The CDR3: CATSFSGTDEQYF. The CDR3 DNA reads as TGTGCCACCAGCTTTAGCGGGACCGACGAGCAGTACTTC.

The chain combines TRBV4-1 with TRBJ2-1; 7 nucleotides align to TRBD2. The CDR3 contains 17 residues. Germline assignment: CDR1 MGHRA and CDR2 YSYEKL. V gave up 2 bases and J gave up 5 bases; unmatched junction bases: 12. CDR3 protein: CASSQQFVGRRNNEQFF. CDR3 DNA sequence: TGCGCCAGCAGCCAACAATTCGTCGGGAGGAGGAACAATGAGCAGTTCTTC.

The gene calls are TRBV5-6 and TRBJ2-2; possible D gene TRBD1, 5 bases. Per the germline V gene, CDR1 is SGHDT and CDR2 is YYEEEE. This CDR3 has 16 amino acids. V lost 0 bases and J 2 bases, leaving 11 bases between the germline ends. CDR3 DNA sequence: TGTGCCAGCAGCTTGGCCCTCCAGGGTAACACCGGGGAGCTGTTTTTT. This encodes CASSLALQGNTGELFF. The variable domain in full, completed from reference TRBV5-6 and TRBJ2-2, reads DAGVTQSPTHLIKTRGQQVTLRCSPKSGHDTVSWYQQALGQGPQFIFQYYEEEERQRGNFPDRFSGHQFPNYSSELNVNALLLGDSALYLCASSLALQGNTGELFFGEGSRLTVL.

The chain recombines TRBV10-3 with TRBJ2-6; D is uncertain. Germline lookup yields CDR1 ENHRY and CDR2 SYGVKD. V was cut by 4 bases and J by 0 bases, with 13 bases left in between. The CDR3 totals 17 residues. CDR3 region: CAISARLRLSGANVLTF. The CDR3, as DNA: TGTGCCATCAGTGCGAGACTGCGGCTCTCTGGGGCCAACGTCCTGACTTTC.

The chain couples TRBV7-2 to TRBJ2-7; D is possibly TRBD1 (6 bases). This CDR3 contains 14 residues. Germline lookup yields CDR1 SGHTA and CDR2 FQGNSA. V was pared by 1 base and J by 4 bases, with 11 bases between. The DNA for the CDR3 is TGTGCCAGCAGCTTAGGGAGCCAGGGGTACGAGCAGTACTTC. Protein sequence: CASSLGSQGYEQYF.

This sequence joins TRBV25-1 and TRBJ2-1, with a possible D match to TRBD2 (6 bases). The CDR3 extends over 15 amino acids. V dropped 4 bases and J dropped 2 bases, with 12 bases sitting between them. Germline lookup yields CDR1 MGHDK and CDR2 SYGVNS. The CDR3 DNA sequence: TGTGCCAGCAGTGGCCGGGAGCGGGCCTACAATGAGCAGTTCTTC. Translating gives CASSGRERAYNEQFF.

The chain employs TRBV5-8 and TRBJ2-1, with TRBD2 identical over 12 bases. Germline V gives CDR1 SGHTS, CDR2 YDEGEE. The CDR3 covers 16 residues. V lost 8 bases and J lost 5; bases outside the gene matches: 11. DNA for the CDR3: TGTGCCAGGAAAACAATGACTAGCGGGAGAGACAATGAGCAGTTCTTC. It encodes CARKTMTSGRDNEQFF.

This chain's CDR3 is CASSPGQALYGYTF. The CDR3 region has the DNA TGTGCCAGCTCACCGGGACAGGCATTATATGGCTACACCTTC. The chain links TRBV18 to TRBJ1-2; TRBD1 agrees at 8 bases. This CDR3 is 14 amino acids long. CDR1 is KGHSH and CDR2 is LQKENI in the germline V gene. J gave up 5 bases and V 3 bases, and 5 bases lay outside the gene matches.

The CDR3 DNA reads as TGTGCCAGCAGCTTAGGTTGGAGAGGGGGAGTTGGCGAGCAGTACTTC. Its translation is CASSLGWRGGVGEQYF. The J gene is TRBJ2-7, the V gene TRBV7-2, with a possible D match to TRBD1 (6 bases). V lost 1 base and J lost 6, with 19 bases in between. The CDR3 totals 16 residues. In germline, CDR1 is SGHTA, CDR2 FQGNSA.